What follows are 30 T cell receptor beta chains derived from one specimen sequenced in a study of cytomegalovirus exposure and HLA in healthy donors (TCRdb year 2017). Library prep was done by the immunoSEQ multiplex PCR assay. A mixture of 60 forward primers for TCR Vbeta segments and 13 reverse primers for TCR Jbeta segments was used in the multiplex PCR. TCRdb retrieved this table from immuneACCESS and kept in-frame rearrangements only. Not all clones are present; in checked studies, unresolved V genes account for under half, and no reason is known for the remainder. This sample has some 180,000 clones in its table, and around three quarters of those were observed once. The ten largest clonotypes hold roughly an eighth of the sample. Sequenced: PBMCs. Receptors were obtained from a woman aged 25-40 years in good health and CMV-seropositive.

This clone was seen just once. The chain combines TRBV6-4 with TRBJ2-5; D unclear. Deletions cut 3 bases from V and 3 bases from J, with 8 bases between. The CDR3 covers 13 residues. CDR1 and CDR2 (germline): MRHNA, SNTAGT. In nucleotides, the CDR3 is TGTGCCAGCAGTGAAAAAGAGGAAGAGACCCAGTACTTC. Translation: CASSEKEEETQYF.

The chain is built from TRBV27 and TRBJ2-7; the D gene is possibly TRBD2 (6 bases). Germline V gene data show CDR1 as MNHEY and CDR2 as SMNVEV (reference sequence). The V and J ends lost 3 bases and 3 bases respectively, with 18 bases between them. The CDR3 has 16 amino acids. CDR3 bases: TGTGCCAGCAGTTTCGGAGGGTGGACACCGGTCTACGAGCAGTACTTC. Protein: CASSFGGWTPVYEQYF.

The chain employs TRBV5-4 and TRBJ1-2; 10 nucleotides match TRBD1. Germline V lookup: CDR1 SGHNT, CDR2 YYREEE (reference sequence). V lost 5 bases and J lost 7; bases outside the gene matches: 11. This CDR3 region has 15 residues. The CDR3 region has the DNA TGTGCCAGCAGACCGGACAGGGGGGAACGGAGTGGCTACACCTTC. Its translation: CASRPDRGERSGYTF. The whole variable domain, filled in from reference TRBV5-4 and TRBJ1-2, reads ETGVTQSPTHLIKTRGQQVTLRCSSQSGHNTVSWYQQALGQGPQFIFQYYREEENGRGNFPPRFSGLQFPNYSSELNVNALELDDSALYLCASRPDRGERSGYTFGSGTRLTVV.

The chain recombines TRBV19 with TRBJ2-7; 12 bases are shared with TRBD1. This CDR3 has 13 amino acids. V was clipped by 4 bases and J by 6 bases; unmatched bases: 1. Germline assignment: CDR1 LNHDA and CDR2 SQIVND (reference sequence). The CDR3 sequence: CASSRGQGAEQYF. Written as DNA, the CDR3 is TGTGCCAGTAGTAGGGGACAGGGGGCCGAGCAGTACTTC.

The chain has TRBV6-5 and TRBJ2-7; a possible D gene is TRBD1 (6 bases). V lost 2 bases to trimming and J lost 3 bases, with 11 bases between them. The CDR3 has 14 residues. Germline loops: CDR1 MNHEY, CDR2 SVGAGI. CDR3 in amino acids: CASSYRSGDYEQYF. The CDR3 nucleotides are TGTGCCAGCAGTTACAGGTCAGGGGACTACGAGCAGTACTTC.

The genes are TRBV27 and TRBJ1-6; no clear D. This CDR3 is built from 15 residues. With 0 bases removed from V and 10 bases from J, the gap between germline ends came to 13 bases. The germline V gene encodes CDR1 MNHEY and CDR2 SMNVEV (reference sequence). As DNA, the CDR3 is TGTGCCAGCAGTTTATCGGCAAGCTGGGAGTCACCCCTCCACTTT. This gives the protein CASSLSASWESPLHF.

The V call is TRBV28, the J call TRBJ1-1, with 8 bases lining up with TRBD1. V shed 5 bases, J shed 0 bases, and the junction held 5 bases outside the gene matches. This CDR3 comprises 15 residues. Per the germline V gene, CDR1 is MDHEN and CDR2 is SYDVKM. The CDR3 protein is CASSRQGLLNTEAFF. The CDR3 DNA sequence: TGTGCCAGCAGTCGACAGGGGCTATTGAACACTGAAGCTTTCTTT.

The V and J genes are TRBV4-2 and TRBJ2-7, with a weak D call TRBD1 (6 bases). This CDR3 spans 13 amino acids. Trimming cost V 4 bases and J 6 bases, with 13 bases left between them. Germline assignment: CDR1 LGHNA and CDR2 YNFKEQ. CDR3 bases: TGTGCCAGCAGCCCTTGGGAGACAGGCGAGCAGTACTTC. Amino acids: CASSPWETGEQYF.

The chain links TRBV29-1 to TRBJ2-5; TRBD1 matches at 9 bases. Germline lookup yields CDR1 SQVTM and CDR2 ANQGSEA. The CDR3 is 13 amino acids. V lost 1 base to trimming and J lost 7 bases; unmatched junction nucleotides: 4. The CDR3 region has the DNA TGCAGCGTTGAAGGGACAGGGGAGGGGACCCAGTACTTC. It encodes CSVEGTGEGTQYF.

The rearrangement uses TRBV30 and TRBJ2-1, with D possibly being TRBD1 (6 bases). Germline-derived CDR1 and CDR2 are GTSNPN and SVGIG (reference sequence). The CDR3 is made up of 15 amino acids. V gave up 0 bases and J gave up 4 bases, with 13 bases separating them. The CDR3 region is CAWSVYRAGYNEQFF. The CDR3 DNA is TGTGCCTGGAGTGTTTACAGGGCCGGATACAATGAGCAGTTCTTC. Full variable domain (rest looked up from reference TRBV30 and TRBJ2-1): SQTIHQWPATLVQPVGSPLSLECTVEGTSNPNLYWYRQAAGRGLQLLFYSVGIGQISSEVPQNLSASRPQDRQFILSSKKLLLSDSGFYLCAWSVYRAGYNEQFFGPGTRLTVL.

The chain employs TRBV30 and TRBJ2-1; TRBD2 agrees at 7 bases. Trimming cost V 2 bases and J 8 bases; bases outside gene matches: 6. Germline lookup yields CDR1 GTSNPN and CDR2 SVGIG (reference sequence). The CDR3 extends over 13 amino acids. CDR3 sequence: CAWSPTSDDEQFF. The CDR3 DNA sequence: TGTGCCTGGAGTCCAACTAGCGACGATGAGCAGTTCTTC. Looking up the rest from reference TRBV30 and TRBJ2-1 gives the full variable domain: SQTIHQWPATLVQPVGSPLSLECTVEGTSNPNLYWYRQAAGRGLQLLFYSVGIGQISSEVPQNLSASRPQDRQFILSSKKLLLSDSGFYLCAWSPTSDDEQFFGPGTRLTVL.

The rearrangement uses TRBV7-3 and TRBJ2-1, with 9 bases fitting TRBD2. V was pared by 3 bases and J by 4 bases, with 4 bases of the junction left unmatched. CDR1 SGHTA and CDR2 FQGTGA come from the germline V gene. CDR3 length equals 15 residues. CDR3: CASSFSGSGYNEQFF. The DNA for the CDR3 is TGTGCCAGCAGCTTTAGCGGGAGCGGTTACAATGAGCAGTTCTTC.

V gene TRBV19 combines with J gene TRBJ1-5; 12 nucleotides agree with TRBD1. Germline V lookup: CDR1 LNHDA, CDR2 SQIVND (reference sequence). J lost 1 base, V lost 8 bases, and 0 bases had no gene match. The CDR3 contains 14 residues. CDR3: CASGTGGSNQPQHF. The CDR3 DNA reads TGTGCCAGTGGGACAGGGGGCAGCAATCAGCCCCAGCATTTT. Full variable domain (rest looked up from reference TRBV19 and TRBJ1-5): DGGITQSPKYLFRKEGQNVTLSCEQNLNHDAMYWYRQDPGQGLRLIYYSQIVNDFQKGDIAEGYSVSREKKESFPLTVTSAQKNPTAFYLCASGTGGSNQPQHFGDGTRLSIL.

V is TRBV11-3 and J is TRBJ2-5, with 13 bases that match TRBD2. The CDR3 has 17 amino acids. The J segment lost 5 bases and the V segment lost 5 bases, leaving 11 bases of the junction unmatched. Germline assignment: CDR1 SGHNT and CDR2 YENEEA. CDR3 region: CASSTRSGTSGMETQYF. The CDR3 DNA sequence: TGTGCCAGCAGCACCCGATCCGGGACTAGCGGGATGGAGACCCAGTACTTC.

This clone has only one observation. The CDR3 region has the DNA TGTGCCAGCAGCTTAGAGCGGGGGGGTTGGAATGAGCAGTTCTTC. Residues: CASSLERGGWNEQFF. V gene TRBV11-2 combines with J gene TRBJ2-1; 9 nucleotides agree with TRBD2. Germline assignment: CDR1 SGHAT and CDR2 FQNNGV. The CDR3 consists of 15 residues. The ends lost 0 bases at V and 7 bases at J; junction bases unmatched: 4.

The V and J genes are TRBV11-2 and TRBJ2-1; 8 bases fit TRBD2. The CDR3 runs 17 residues. The germline V gene encodes CDR1 SGHAT and CDR2 FQNNGV. J lost 7 bases, V lost 5 bases, and 16 bases had no gene match. The CDR3 sequence: CASSHARGGSKWNEQFF. CDR3 in DNA: TGTGCCAGCAGCCACGCCCGGGGGGGGTCCAAATGGAATGAGCAGTTCTTC.

This clone was observed a handful of times. V gene TRBV15 combines with J gene TRBJ1-4; D is uncertain. CDR3 length: 14 amino acids. The V gene's germline CDR1 is LNHNV and CDR2 YYDKDF (reference sequence). V was trimmed by 1 base and J by 8 bases, leaving 11 bases between them. CDR3 sequence (DNA): TGTGCCACCAGCAGAGTGAGGTACGGAGAAAAACTGTTTTTT. Amino acid sequence: CATSRVRYGEKLFF.

The gene calls are TRBV6-1 and TRBJ2-5; the match to TRBD1 covers 9 bases. The CDR3 has 14 residues. The germline V gene has CDR1 MNHNS and CDR2 SASEGT. J lost 4 bases, V lost 4 bases, and 4 bases had no gene match. CDR3: CASSGTGGAETQYF. The CDR3 DNA reads TGTGCCAGCAGTGGAACAGGGGGCGCAGAGACCCAGTACTTC.

This chain uses TRBV7-2 with TRBJ2-3, with 9 bases lining up with TRBD2. The CDR3 is made up of 16 amino acids. Unmatched junction bases numbered 7, after V lost 4 bases and J lost 2 bases. Germline values: CDR1 SGHTA, CDR2 FQGNSA. As DNA, the CDR3 is TGTGCCAGCAGCTCGACTAGCGGAACTTTCACAGATACGCAGTATTTT. Its translation: CASSSTSGTFTDTQYF.

The chain links TRBV5-1 to TRBJ2-3, with TRBD2 matching 15 bases. The CDR3 totals 17 residues. Germline assignment: CDR1 SGHRS and CDR2 YFSETQ. Trimming took 1 base from V and 5 from J; bases not matched to a gene: 5. The CDR3, as DNA: TGCGCCAGCAGCTTGAGGACTAGCGGGGGGGCAGGAGATACGCAGTATTTT. Protein product: CASSLRTSGGAGDTQYF.

The gene calls are TRBV14 and TRBJ2-7, with TRBD1 identical over 8 bases. Germline assignment: CDR1 SGHDN and CDR2 FVKESK. Trimming at V came to 4 bases and at J to 11 bases, leaving 13 bases not matched to a gene. This CDR3 has 14 residues. CDR3 DNA: TGTGCCAGCAGCCCCTATGGACAGGGAGCGATTGAGTACTTC. Translating it yields CASSPYGQGAIEYF. Supplemented by reference TRBV14 and TRBJ2-7, the full variable domain reads EAGVTQFPSHSVIEKGQTVTLRCDPISGHDNLYWYRRVMGKEIKFLLHFVKESKQDESGMPNNRFLAERTGGTYSTLKVQPAELEDSGVYFCASSPYGQGAIEYFGPGTRLTVT.

This clone was detected only once. J is TRBJ1-6 and V is TRBV5-8; the D is unclear. CDR1 and CDR2 from the germline V gene are SGHTS and YDEGEE. Deletions cut 1 base from V and 0 bases from J, with 8 bases between. The CDR3 is 16 amino acids. Here the CDR3 DNA reads TGTGCCAGCAGCTTGAGAGGGAGCTCCTATAATTCACCCCTCCACTTT. The encoded protein is CASSLRGSSYNSPLHF.

J is TRBJ1-5 and V is TRBV6-1; the D is unclear. CDR1 and CDR2 (germline): MNHNS, SASEGT. The CDR3 is made up of 11 amino acids. The germline V and J ends were trimmed by 8 bases and 9 bases, with 11 bases remaining between them. The CDR3 coding sequence is TGTGCCAGCGGGCCGGAGGGGCCCCAGCATTTT. Protein product: CASGPEGPQHF.

The J gene is TRBJ2-5, the V gene TRBV5-1; 9 nucleotides align to TRBD2. The CDR3 sequence is 15 residues long. Trimming at V came to 3 bases and at J to 2 bases, leaving 5 bases not matched to a gene. CDR1 SGHRS and CDR2 YFSETQ come from the germline V gene. The CDR3: CASSSWAGGQETQYF. Written as DNA, the CDR3 is TGCGCCAGCAGCTCCTGGGCGGGGGGGCAAGAGACCCAGTACTTC. Combining the CDR3 with reference TRBV5-1 and TRBJ2-5 gives the whole variable domain KAGVTQTPRYLIKTRGQQVTLSCSPISGHRSVSWYQQTPGQGLQFLFEYFSETQRNKGNFPGRFSGRQFSNSRSEMNVSTLELGDSALYLCASSSWAGGQETQYFGPGTRLLVL.

The CDR3 is CASSLDSTSPLHF. The CDR3 coding sequence is TGTGCCAGCAGCTTGGACAGTACTTCACCCCTCCACTTT. The gene calls are TRBV11-2 and TRBJ1-6; D might be TRBD1 (6 bases). The CDR3 has 13 amino acids. Germline V gene lookup returns CDR1 SGHAT and CDR2 FQNNGV. Trimming cost V 3 bases and J 9 bases, with 9 bases left between them.

This clone was seen a handful of times. The chain has TRBV11-2 and TRBJ2-7; 7 bases line up with TRBD2. Germline V gene lookup returns CDR1 SGHAT and CDR2 FQNNGV. Losses at the gene ends were 3 bases for V and 4 bases for J; bases not matched to a gene: 9. The CDR3 runs 15 residues. The CDR3 is CASSFSVGGPYEQYF. The CDR3 DNA reads TGTGCCAGCAGCTTTTCGGTGGGAGGGCCTTACGAGCAGTACTTC.

This clone was detected a few times. The chain couples TRBV7-2 to TRBJ1-6; D might be TRBD1 (5 bases). The V end was cut by 1 base, the J end by 6 bases, with 10 bases between. CDR1 SGHTA and CDR2 FQGNSA come from the germline V gene. The CDR3 length is 15 residues. CDR3 protein: CASSLGGGFNSPLHF. The CDR3 DNA reads as TGTGCCAGCAGCTTAGGGGGGGGGTTTAATTCACCCCTCCACTTT.

The gene calls are TRBV18 and TRBJ1-1, with a possible D match to TRBD1 (6 bases). V lost 6 bases and J lost 1, with 9 bases in between. The CDR3 is 13 amino acids. Germline CDR1 KGHSH, CDR2 LQKENI. CDR3 protein: CASSQTGNTEAFF. CDR3 sequence (DNA): TGTGCCAGCTCGCAGACAGGGAACACTGAAGCTTTCTTT.

The chain combines TRBV9 with TRBJ2-1, with TRBD2 as a possible D gene (6 bases). Looked up from germline, CDR1 is SGDLS and CDR2 is YYNGEE. Trimming took off 3 bases at V and 8 bases at J, with 12 bases between the two ends. The length of the CDR3 is 13 residues. CDR3 amino acids: CASSASGVYEQFF. The CDR3 region has the DNA TGTGCCAGCAGCGCCTCGGGAGTTTATGAGCAGTTCTTC.

CDR3 coding DNA: TGTGCCAGCAGCACGGAGGGCTTCTCCTATAATTCACCCCTCCACTTT. It yields the protein CASSTEGFSYNSPLHF. The chain recombines TRBV14 with TRBJ1-6; D unresolved. V lost 5 bases and J 0 bases, leaving 11 bases between the germline ends. The CDR3 consists of 16 residues. Germline V gives CDR1 SGHDN, CDR2 FVKESK.